Below are 9 T cell receptor beta chains sequenced from a single sample in a study of T cell repertoires in aging, cancer and after chemotherapy. Peripheral blood genomic DNA, not sorted cells or RNA, was the template. Multiplex touch-down PCR with TRB-A/B primers amplified rearranged V-D-J TRB sequences. Using its own MiXCR run on the multiplex PCR reads, TCRdb lists one record per CDR3 protein. The data contain about 1,400 distinct CDR3 sequences, about a third of them singletons. The sequenced material came from blood. These receptor sequences come from a human donor with a solid tumor.

This clonotype was seen only a few times. V and J are TRBV6-6 and TRBJ2-2, with 8 bases fitting TRBD1. The CDR3 spans 15 residues. V lost 5 bases to trimming and J lost 0 bases; unmatched junction nucleotides: 2. Germline loops: CDR1 MNHNY, CDR2 SVGAGI (reference sequence). CDR3 DNA sequence: TGTGCCAGCAGTAGGGGACAGGCGAACACCGGGGAGCTGTTTTTT. Protein product: CASSRGQANTGELFF.

The chain is built from TRBV6-1 and TRBJ1-6; D call uncertain. V shed 7 bases and J shed 6 bases, with 16 bases lying between them. The CDR3 is made up of 15 amino acids. Germline V gene lookup returns CDR1 MNHNS and CDR2 SASEGT. The CDR3 nucleotides read TGTGCCAGCAACGGAGGGTCTCGGCTTAATTCACCCCTCCACTTT. Its protein product is CASNGGSRLNSPLHF.

The chain carries TRBV20-1 and TRBJ2-1; 10 nucleotides agree with TRBD2. CDR1 DFQATT and CDR2 SNEGSKA come from the germline V gene (reference sequence). This CDR3 region has 14 residues. J lost 4 bases, V lost 6 bases, and 6 bases had no gene match. This CDR3 is CSARSGRGYNEQFF. CDR3 nucleotides: TGCAGTGCCCGAAGCGGGAGGGGATACAATGAGCAGTTCTTC.

V gene TRBV11-2 combines with J gene TRBJ1-6; no clear D gene. Trimming took off 2 bases at V and 6 bases at J, with 11 bases between the two ends. This CDR3 has 15 amino acids. Germline CDR1 SGHAT, CDR2 FQNNGV. CDR3 in DNA: TGTGCCAGCAGCTTAATAGCCGAGACTAATTCACCCCTCCACTTT. Protein sequence: CASSLIAETNSPLHF. Full variable domain (rest looked up from reference TRBV11-2 and TRBJ1-6): EAGVAQSPRYKIIEKRQSVAFWCNPISGHATLYWYQQILGQGPKLLIQFQNNGVVDDSQLPKDRFSAERLKGVDSTLKIQPAKLEDSAVYLCASSLIAETNSPLHFGNGTRLTVT.

This clonotype was seen a handful of times. The gene calls are TRBV29-1 and TRBJ1-5; TRBD1 aligns across 9 bases. The V gene end was trimmed by 5 bases and the J gene end by 7 bases; junction bases not matched to a gene: 6. This CDR3 region has 13 residues. Germline CDR1 is SQVTM and CDR2 is ANQGSEA. The CDR3 DNA sequence: TGCAGCGTTACACAGGGGGCTGGGCAGCCCCAGCATTTT. Translating it yields CSVTQGAGQPQHF.

This clonotype was found a few times. The V call is TRBV7-9, the J call TRBJ2-3; no definite D call. The CDR3 spans 18 residues. V gave up 5 bases and J gave up 3 bases, with 24 bases separating them. From germline, CDR1 is SEHNR and CDR2 FQNEAQ (reference sequence). The CDR3 here is CASSPGPHSPLMTDTQYF. The CDR3 DNA reads as TGTGCCAGCAGCCCTGGCCCCCACTCCCCCCTGATGACAGATACGCAGTATTTT. The complete variable domain, with remaining parts taken from reference TRBV7-9 and TRBJ2-3, reads DTGVSQNPRHKITKRGQNVTFRCDPISEHNRLYWYRQTLGQGPEFLTYFQNEAQLEKSRLLSDRFSAERPKGSFSTLEIQRTEQGDSAMYLCASSPGPHSPLMTDTQYFGPGTRLTVL.

V usage is TRBV7-2 and J usage is TRBJ2-3; TRBD2 aligns across 10 bases. Germline CDR1 and CDR2: SGHTA and FQGNSA. J lost 2 bases, V lost 1 base, and 6 bases had no gene match. The CDR3 length is 17 residues. In DNA form, the CDR3 reads TGTGCCAGCAGCTTAGGGGCTAGCGGGGGACCCACAGATACGCAGTATTTT. Protein product: CASSLGASGGPTDTQYF.

The chain recombines TRBV5-6 with TRBJ2-3; TRBD1 matches 7 bases. V lost 1 base to trimming and J lost 6 bases; unmatched junction nucleotides: 2. This CDR3 spans 13 amino acids. In germline, CDR1 is SGHDT, CDR2 YYEEEE. The CDR3 region has the DNA TGTGCCAGCAGCTTGACAGGGGCGGATACGCAGTATTTT. Protein: CASSLTGADTQYF. Full variable domain (missing parts from reference TRBV5-6 and TRBJ2-3): DAGVTQSPTHLIKTRGQQVTLRCSPKSGHDTVSWYQQALGQGPQFIFQYYEEEERQRGNFPDRFSGHQFPNYSSELNVNALLLGDSALYLCASSLTGADTQYFGPGTRLTVL.

The chain uses TRBV5-5 and TRBJ1-2; the D gene is possibly TRBD1 (6 bases). Germline values: CDR1 SGHKS, CDR2 YYEKEE (reference sequence). The CDR3 loop spans 13 amino acids. V dropped 4 bases and J dropped 5 bases, with 12 bases sitting between them. DNA for the CDR3: TGTGCCAGCAGCCGACAGGAAAATTATGGCTACACCTTC. This encodes CASSRQENYGYTF.